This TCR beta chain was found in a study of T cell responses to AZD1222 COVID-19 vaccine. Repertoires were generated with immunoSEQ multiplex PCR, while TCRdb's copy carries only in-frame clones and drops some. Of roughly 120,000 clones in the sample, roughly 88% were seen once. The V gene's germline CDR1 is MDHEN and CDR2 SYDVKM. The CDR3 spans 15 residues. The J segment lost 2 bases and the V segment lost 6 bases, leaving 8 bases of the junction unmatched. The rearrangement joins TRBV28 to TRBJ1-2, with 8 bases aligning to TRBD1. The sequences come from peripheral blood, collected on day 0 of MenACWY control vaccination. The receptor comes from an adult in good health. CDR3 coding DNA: TGTGCCAGCAGCCCCTTGACAGGGGAGAACTATGGCTACACCTTC. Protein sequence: CASSPLTGENYGYTF.